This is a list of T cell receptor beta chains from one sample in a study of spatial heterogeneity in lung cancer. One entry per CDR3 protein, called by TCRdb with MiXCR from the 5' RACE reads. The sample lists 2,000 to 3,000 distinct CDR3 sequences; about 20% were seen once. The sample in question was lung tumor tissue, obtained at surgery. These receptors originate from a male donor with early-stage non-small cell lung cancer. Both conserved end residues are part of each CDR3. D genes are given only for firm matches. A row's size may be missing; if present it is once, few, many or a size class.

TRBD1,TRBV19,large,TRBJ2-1,TGTGCCAGTGAGGGGGACAGGGGCTTGTACAATGAGCAGTTCTTC,CASEGDRGLYNEQFF
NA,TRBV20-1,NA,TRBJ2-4,TGCAGTGCCCCCATCCCCGTCCTGGAAGCCAAAAACATTCAGTACTTC,CSAPIPVLEAKNIQYF
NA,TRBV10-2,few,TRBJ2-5,TGCGCCAGCAGTGACCCCAGCCAGGACTATCAAGAGACCCAGTACTTC,CASSDPSQDYQETQYF
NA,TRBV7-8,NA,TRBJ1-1,TGTGCCAGCAGCACAAGGAGGAACACTGAAGCTTTCTTT,CASSTRRNTEAFF
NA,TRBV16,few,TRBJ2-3,TGTGCCAGCAGCCTGAATCGACAGCCCACAGATACGCAGTATTTT,CASSLNRQPTDTQYF
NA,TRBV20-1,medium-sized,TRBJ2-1,TGCAGTGCTAGACGCAGAAGCTCCTACAATGAGCAGTTCTTC,CSARRRSSYNEQFF
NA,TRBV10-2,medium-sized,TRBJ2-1,TGCGCCAGCAGTGTATCGTTAGAGCCCTACAATGAGCAGTTCTTC,CASSVSLEPYNEQFF
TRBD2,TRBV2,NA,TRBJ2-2,TGTGCCAGCAGTGACCTGGGACTAGCGGGGGAAATTACCACCCAAAAAACCGGGGAGCTGTTTTTT,CASSDLGLAGEITTQKTGELFF
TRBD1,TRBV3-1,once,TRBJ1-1,TGTGCCAGCAGCCAAGGGACAGGGGGGGGCACTGAAGCTTTCTTT,CASSQGTGGGTEAFF
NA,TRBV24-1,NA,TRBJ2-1,TGTGCCACCAGTGATTTGGTTGGGAGCTCCTACAATGAGCAGTTCTTC,CATSDLVGSSYNEQFF
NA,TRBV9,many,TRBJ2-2,TGTGCCAGCAGCGTTCGTCTGAACACCGGGGAGCTGTTTTTT,CASSVRLNTGELFF
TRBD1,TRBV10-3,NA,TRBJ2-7,TGTGCCATCAGTGCGGGACAGAGCTCCTACGAGCAGTACTTC,CAISAGQSSYEQYF
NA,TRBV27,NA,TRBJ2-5,TGTGCCAGCACGCAGCATGGGACGCGTGAGGAGACCCAGTACTTC,CASTQHGTREETQYF
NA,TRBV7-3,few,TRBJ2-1,TGTGCCAGCAGCTTAATGGCAAGCTCCTACAATGAGCAGTTCTTC,CASSLMASSYNEQFF
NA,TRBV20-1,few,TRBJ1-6,TGCAGTGCTAGAGATCCAGGCGGGGTCGCACCCCTCCACTTT,CSARDPGGVAPLHF
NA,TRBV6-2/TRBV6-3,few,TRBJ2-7,TGTGCCAGCAGTTACTCTAGGATGGGACTCGAGTCCTACGAGCAGTACTTC,CASSYSRMGLESYEQYF
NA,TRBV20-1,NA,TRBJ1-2,TGCAGTGCTAGTTCTCCCGTCAACTATGGCTACACCTTC,CSASSPVNYGYTF
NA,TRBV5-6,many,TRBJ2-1,TGTGCCAGCAGCCCGGGACACCTCTCCTACAATGAGCAGTTCTTC,CASSPGHLSYNEQFF
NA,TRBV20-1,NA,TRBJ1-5,TGCAGTGCGCCCCGTGGCGGTGGACAGCCCCAGCATTTT,CSAPRGGGQPQHF
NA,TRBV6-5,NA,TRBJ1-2,TGTGCCAGCAAGTTACTGCCTGCTAACTATGGCTACACCTTC,CASKLLPANYGYTF
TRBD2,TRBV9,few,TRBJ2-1,TGTGCCAGCAGCGTAACTAGCGGCAATGAGCAGTTCTTC,CASSVTSGNEQFF
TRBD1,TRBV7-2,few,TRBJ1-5,TGTGCCAGCAGCTCCCACCGACAGGGCAGCAATCAGCCCCAGCATTTT,CASSSHRQGSNQPQHF
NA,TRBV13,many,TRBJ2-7,TGTGCCAGCAGCACCCAGGATGACGAGCAGTACTTC,CASSTQDDEQYF
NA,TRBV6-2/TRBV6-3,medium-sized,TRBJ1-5,TGTGCCAGCAGTTATTTGGGAGTGGATCAGCCCCAGCATTTT,CASSYLGVDQPQHF
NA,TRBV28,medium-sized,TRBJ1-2,TGTGCCAGCAGTTTCGCAGGAGCTAACTATGGCTACACCTTC,CASSFAGANYGYTF
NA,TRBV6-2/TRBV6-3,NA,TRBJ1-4,TGTGCCAGCAGTTTCGTCACCAATGAAAAACTGTTTTTT,CASSFVTNEKLFF
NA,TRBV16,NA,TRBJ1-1,TGTGCCAGCAGCCAATCAAAGGCTATGAACACTGAAGCTTTCTTT,CASSQSKAMNTEAFF
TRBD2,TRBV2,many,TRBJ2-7,TGTGCCAGCAATTTCTTAGCGGGAGACTACGAGCAGTACTTC,CASNFLAGDYEQYF
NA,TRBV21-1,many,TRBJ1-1,TGTGCCAGCAGCTTTAGGAGACGGCCGGTCATGAACACTGAAGCTTTCTTT,CASSFRRRPVMNTEAFF
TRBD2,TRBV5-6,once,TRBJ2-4,TGTGCCAGCAGCTTCCCTAGCGGGGCCAAAAACATTCAGTACTTC,CASSFPSGAKNIQYF
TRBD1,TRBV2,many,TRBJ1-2,TGTGCCAGCAGTGCTTGGACAGGGAAAGGCTATGGCTACACCTTC,CASSAWTGKGYGYTF
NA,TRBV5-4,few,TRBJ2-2,TGTGCCAGCAGCTTAGGGCAGGACACCGGGGAGCTGTTTTTT,CASSLGQDTGELFF
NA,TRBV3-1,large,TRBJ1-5,TGTGCCAGCAGCCACCAGGGTACCAATCAGCCCCAGCATTTT,CASSHQGTNQPQHF
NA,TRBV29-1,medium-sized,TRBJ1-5,TGCAGCGTTAAGGTTAGCAATCAGCCCCAGCATTTT,CSVKVSNQPQHF
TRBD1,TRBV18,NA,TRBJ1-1,TGTGCCAGCTCACCCCAACCGACAGGGTACACTGAAGCTTTCTTT,CASSPQPTGYTEAFF
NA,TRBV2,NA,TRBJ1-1,TGTGCCAGCAGTGAACTCTATAACACTGAAGCTTTCTTT,CASSELYNTEAFF
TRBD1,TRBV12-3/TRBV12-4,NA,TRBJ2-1,TGTGCCAGCAGTCCGACAGGGGGACGACGGTTGAATGAGCAGTTCTTC,CASSPTGGRRLNEQFF
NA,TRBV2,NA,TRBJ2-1,TGTGCCAGCAGTGAACCATTTAGGGTTGAGCAGTTCTTC,CASSEPFRVEQFF
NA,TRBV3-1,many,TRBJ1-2,TGTGCCAGCAGCTTCCGGGGTACGGATGGCTACACCTTC,CASSFRGTDGYTF
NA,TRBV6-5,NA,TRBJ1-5,TGTGCCAGCAGTTACCGGAGAGGACAACCCCAGCATTTT,CASSYRRGQPQHF
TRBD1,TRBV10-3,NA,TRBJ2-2,TGTGCCATCAGTGACGGACAGGGGTTGATTCACGGGGAGCTGTTTTTT,CAISDGQGLIHGELFF